What follows are 23 T cell receptor beta chains derived from one specimen sequenced in a study of blood T cell repertoires in COVID-19. Some clones are missing from TCRdb's copy, which holds only in-frame ones; the method was immunoSEQ multiplex PCR. The sample has under 300,000 clones, approximately 80% seen once. Sequencing was performed on peripheral blood. The receptor set was obtained from a woman of 80 years or more with acute or convalescent COVID-19.

This clone was observed a handful of times. This sample also contains other DNA sequences that code for the same CDR3. The rearrangement links TRBV5-1 to TRBJ1-2, with TRBD1 matching over 10 bases. With V trimmed by 4 bases and J by 2 bases, 2 bases remained unmatched. Germline loops: CDR1 SGHRS, CDR2 YFSETQ. This CDR3 comprises 14 residues. The CDR3 loop is CASSPGQGNYGYTF. Here the CDR3 DNA reads TGCGCCAGCAGCCCGGGACAGGGGAACTATGGCTACACCTTC.

As for this clone: Germline is not matched at one junction end, which may reflect a read error. The rearrangement links TRBV7-2 to TRBJ2-7; 7 bases are a match to TRBD2. Germline loops: CDR1 SGHTA, CDR2 FQGNSA. The CDR3 is 14 residues long. As DNA, the CDR3 is TGTGCCAGCAGCATAGCGGGCGCCGACTACGAGCAGTACTTC. Its protein product is CASSIAGADYEQYF.

This clone appeared once. This rearrangement joins TRBV5-1 to TRBJ2-3, with a weak D call TRBD1 (6 bases). Germline-derived CDR1 and CDR2 are SGHRS and YFSETQ. With 1 base removed from V and 1 base from J, the gap between germline ends came to 10 bases. The length of the CDR3 is 15 residues. The CDR3 region is CASSLKGDGTDTQYF. The CDR3 DNA sequence: TGCGCCAGCAGCTTGAAGGGGGATGGCACAGATACGCAGTATTTT.

The rearrangement uses TRBV2 and TRBJ1-2, with 10 bases identical to TRBD1. V trimming: 10 bases; J trimming: 4 bases; junction bases outside the gene matches: 9. The germline V gene has CDR1 SNHLY and CDR2 FYNNEI. The CDR3 is 14 residues long. The CDR3 DNA follows: TGTGCCACCCCACAATGGGACAGGGGCTATGGCTACACCTTC. It translates to CATPQWDRGYGYTF. The variable domain in full, with the rest retrieved from reference TRBV2 and TRBJ1-2, is EPEVTQTPSHQVTQMGQEVILRCVPISNHLYFYWYRQILGQKVEFLVSFYNNEISEKSEIFDDQFSVERPDGSNFTLKIRSTKLEDSAMYFCATPQWDRGYGYTFGSGTRLTVV.

This clone was recorded a few times. The chain links TRBV28 to TRBJ2-3; D is perhaps TRBD1 (5 bases). Germline V gene sequence: CDR1 MDHEN, CDR2 SYDVKM. Trimming left V 7 bases short and J 7 bases short, with 15 bases between. There are 13 residues in the CDR3. CDR3 amino acids: CASIRQGYNTQYF. The CDR3 DNA is TGTGCCAGCATCCGGCAGGGTTATAATACGCAGTATTTT.

The chain uses TRBV23-1 and TRBJ2-7; TRBD1 might be the D (7 bases). TRBV23-1 is placed among ORFs of uncertain function. There are 14 residues in the CDR3. Between the trimmed V and J ends, which lost 2 bases and 3 bases, there was a span of 11 bases. The CDR3 bases are TGCGCCAGCAGTCAACCCAGGGGGGACTACGAGCAGTACTTC. This codes for CASSQPRGDYEQYF.

This clone was seen only a few times. The junction differs from germline at one of its ends, possibly a read error. The chain couples TRBV7-2 to TRBJ2-7; 13 positions agree with TRBD2. Germline V gene data show CDR1 as SGHTA and CDR2 as FQGNSA. The CDR3 sequence is 15 residues long. The CDR3 DNA is TGTGCCAGCAGCCAATCCGGGACTAGCGGGACCCTCCTAGACTTC. This sequence encodes CASSQSGTSGTLLDF.

The chain uses TRBV28 and TRBJ2-1, with a weak D call TRBD2 (7 bases). V was shortened by 5 bases and J by 9 bases, with 14 bases between the two germline ends. This CDR3 contains 13 residues. Germline V gene lookup returns CDR1 MDHEN and CDR2 SYDVKM. CDR3 amino acids: CASSPNRGGEQFF. DNA for the CDR3: TGTGCCAGCAGTCCCAATAGGGGGGGTGAGCAGTTCTTC.

This clone was recorded a few times. The chain recombines TRBV2 with TRBJ1-3; D gene ambiguous. Germline V gene lookup returns CDR1 SNHLY and CDR2 FYNNEI. V was pared by 3 bases and J by 0 bases, with 9 bases between. The CDR3 is 15 amino acids. The chain's CDR3 is CASSDQAVSGNTIYF. CDR3 in DNA: TGTGCCAGCAGTGATCAGGCCGTCTCTGGAAACACCATATATTTT.

Comment on this clone: A much bigger clone sits one base away, suggesting this may be a read error. The chain carries TRBV9 and TRBJ1-1; TRBD1 matches 7 bases. Germline values: CDR1 SGDLS, CDR2 YYNGEE. The trim removed 3 bases at V and 1 base at J, leaving 0 bases unmatched. The CDR3 length is 13 residues. The CDR3 here is CASSGQGNTEAFF. In DNA, the CDR3 is TGTGCCAGCAGCGGACAGGGGAACACTGAAGCTTTCTTT.

Here the CDR3 DNA reads TGTGCCAGCAGGGGAGCTGGGGATGGGGCCCAGTACTTC. As protein: CASRGAGDGAQYF. The chain uses TRBV6-5 and TRBJ2-5; tentative D call: TRBD2 (5 bases). Per germline, CDR1 MNHEY and CDR2 SVGAGI. Trimming left V 6 bases short and J 9 bases short, with 17 bases between. The length of the CDR3 is 13 residues.

The V and J genes are TRBV12-3 or TRBV12-4 and TRBJ1-2, with D possibly matching TRBD1 (5 bases). Trimming removed 3 bases from V and 1 base from J, with 6 bases in between. The CDR3 consists of 13 residues. DNA of the CDR3: TGTGCCAGCAGTTTTGACAGTAACTATGGCTACACCTTC. It encodes CASSFDSNYGYTF.

J is TRBJ2-2 and V is TRBV25-1; no clear D gene. CDR1 is MGHDK and CDR2 is SYGVNS in the germline V gene. Trimming shortened V by 2 bases and J by 2 bases, and 12 bases separated the two germline ends. The CDR3 spans 16 residues. The CDR3 region is CASSETVTPNTGELFF. The CDR3 DNA reads as TGTGCCAGCAGTGAAACTGTGACACCAAACACCGGGGAGCTGTTTTTT.

This clone was seen once. V usage is TRBV25-1 and J usage is TRBJ2-1; 9 nucleotides align to TRBD1. The CDR3 sequence is 13 residues long. V shed 6 bases, J shed 7 bases, and the junction held 4 bases outside the gene matches. Per the germline V gene, CDR1 is MGHDK and CDR2 is SYGVNS. In DNA, the CDR3 is TGTGCCAGCAGGGGACAGGGAGGAAATGAGCAGTTCTTC. It specifies CASRGQGGNEQFF.

Turning to this clone: Different DNA sequences within this sample yield the same CDR3. The chain combines TRBV27 with TRBJ2-7, with 9 bases that match TRBD1. This CDR3 region has 15 residues. V lost 3 bases, J lost 0 bases, and 3 bases stayed unmatched. Germline-derived CDR1 and CDR2 are MNHEY and SMNVEV (reference sequence). The CDR3 region has the DNA TGTGCCAGCAGTTTGAGACAGGGGGACTCCTACGAGCAGTACTTC. Residues: CASSLRQGDSYEQYF.

V is TRBV2 and J is TRBJ1-4; TRBD1 agrees at 7 bases. The CDR3 consists of 16 residues. Germline V gene sequence: CDR1 SNHLY, CDR2 FYNNEI. With V trimmed by 2 bases and J by 3 bases, 6 bases remained unmatched. CDR3 sequence (DNA): TGTGCCAGCAGTGAAAGGTTCCAGGGGGCTAATGAAAAACTGTTTTTT. Protein product: CASSERFQGANEKLFF.

The chain is built from TRBV28 and TRBJ1-1; the D is unclear. In germline, CDR1 is MDHEN, CDR2 SYDVKM. This CDR3 has 14 residues. V was pared by 6 bases and J by 0 bases, with 11 bases between. The CDR3 DNA follows: TGTGCCAGCAGACCCAGTTCTCTGAACACTGAAGCTTTCTTT. This encodes CASRPSSLNTEAFF.

The chain couples TRBV5-1 to TRBJ2-1, with 9 positions matching TRBD2. V lost 3 bases to trimming and J lost 2 bases; unmatched junction nucleotides: 6. Germline assignment: CDR1 SGHRS and CDR2 YFSETQ. This CDR3 has 16 amino acids. Written as DNA, the CDR3 is TGCGCCAGCAGCTGGGCTGGCGGGGGGGCCTACAATGAGCAGTTCTTC. Residues: CASSWAGGGAYNEQFF.

This clone came up a few times. The chain links TRBV6-1 to TRBJ2-7, with D maybe TRBD2 (6 bases). The V gene lost 3 bases and the J gene lost 4 bases, with 7 bases spanning the gap. The CDR3 totals 12 residues. Germline assignment: CDR1 MNHNS and CDR2 SASEGT. CDR3 DNA sequence: TGTGCCAGCAGTGATCGGGGGTACGAGCAGTACTTC. It specifies CASSDRGYEQYF.

The chain links TRBV2 to TRBJ2-2, with D possibly TRBD1 on 5 matching bases. The CDR3 runs 16 residues. CDR1 and CDR2 (germline): SNHLY, FYNNEI. Trimming cost V 1 base and J 6 bases, with 15 bases left between them. The CDR3 here is CASSEVSREGAGELFF. The CDR3 nucleotides are TGTGCCAGCAGTGAAGTGTCCAGGGAAGGGGCCGGGGAGCTGTTTTTT.

This chain joins TRBV5-1 and TRBJ2-5, with D perhaps matching TRBD2 (7 bases). The V and J ends lost 4 bases and 9 bases respectively, with 19 bases between them. The CDR3 length is 14 residues. Germline V lookup: CDR1 SGHRS, CDR2 YFSETQ. The DNA for the CDR3 is TGCGCCAGCAGCCCTGGACAAGCCGGGGGGCCCCAGTACTTC. Translation gives CASSPGQAGGPQYF.

The V gene is TRBV7-3, the J gene TRBJ2-1; weak D call: TRBD2 (5 bases). Trimming shortened V by 4 bases and J by 2 bases, and 9 bases separated the two germline ends. Germline lookup yields CDR1 SGHTA and CDR2 FQGTGA. The CDR3 sequence is 14 residues long. CDR3 amino acids: CASSSGVAYNEQFF. As DNA, the CDR3 is TGTGCCAGCAGCTCCGGGGTGGCCTACAATGAGCAGTTCTTC.

The chain links TRBV2 to TRBJ1-6; 8 nucleotides line up with TRBD1. V shed 3 bases and J 9 bases; nucleotides not matched to a gene: 7. CDR3 length: 15 amino acids. Germline V gene data show CDR1 as SNHLY and CDR2 as FYNNEI. CDR3 in DNA: TGTGCCAGCAGTGACGGGCAGGGGGCAATTTCACCCCTCCACTTT. As protein: CASSDGQGAISPLHF.